One and the same sample provided the 16 T cell receptor beta chains below, sequenced in a study of blood T cell repertoires in COVID-19. Clones were sequenced by immunoSEQ multiplex PCR, and TCRdb holds only the in-frame ones, with some missing. The sample shows 120,000 or so clones, about 70% of them seen only once. Sequencing was done on a sample of peripheral blood. These TCRs come from a woman in her 70s with acute or convalescent COVID-19.

This clone was found many times. The chain links TRBV19 to TRBJ1-1; 7 bases agree with TRBD1. Germline V gives CDR1 LNHDA, CDR2 SQIVND (reference sequence). V lost 3 bases to trimming and J lost 4 bases; unmatched junction nucleotides: 8. This CDR3 has 15 residues. The CDR3 region is CASSMTRQGGTEAFF. CDR3 DNA sequence: TGTGCCAGTAGTATGACAAGACAGGGAGGCACTGAAGCTTTCTTT.

Of note for this clone: The sample has other DNA sequences that encode this CDR3 too. V gene TRBV5-1 combines with J gene TRBJ2-7; tentatively, D is TRBD2 (5 bases). The CDR3 has 13 amino acids. V shed 1 base and J shed 6 bases, with 11 bases lying between them. CDR1 and CDR2 from the germline V gene are SGHRS and YFSETQ. CDR3 coding DNA: TGCGCCAGCAGCTTGCCGGGGAGTGGCGAGCAGTACTTC. It specifies CASSLPGSGEQYF.

The J gene is TRBJ2-7, the V gene TRBV12-3 or TRBV12-4, with TRBD1 matching 9 bases. The trim removed 8 bases at V and 3 bases at J, leaving 5 bases unmatched. The CDR3 runs 13 residues. CDR3 nucleotides: TGTGCCAGCGGGCGGACAGGGGTCTACGAGCAGTACTTC. This encodes CASGRTGVYEQYF.

The chain joins TRBV2 to TRBJ1-2; D remains unclear. Germline loops: CDR1 SNHLY, CDR2 FYNNEI. The ends were cut back, 9 bases at V and 7 bases at J, with 15 bases in the middle. The CDR3 consists of 12 residues. The CDR3 DNA follows: TGTGCCAGTAAATCGGGAATCGGTGGCTACACCTTC. Translating gives CASKSGIGGYTF.

The sample holds one count of this clone. The junction does not match germline at one end; this may be a read error. Other DNA variants within this sample encode the same CDR3. The chain combines TRBV7-2 with TRBJ2-5; 9 nucleotides align to TRBD2. The CDR3 has 17 amino acids. From germline, CDR1 is SGHTA and CDR2 FQGNSA. In DNA form, the CDR3 reads TGTGCCAGTAGCTTAGGTATCGGCGGGGGGGCCGCGGAGACCCAGTACTTC. It translates to CASSLGIGGGAAETQYF.

This clone was counted a few times. This sequence joins TRBV7-9 and TRBJ2-1; 12 bases fit TRBD2. The length of the CDR3 is 19 residues. V was pared by 5 bases and J by 1 base, with 12 bases of the junction left unmatched. Germline CDR1 SEHNR, CDR2 FQNEAQ (reference sequence). In DNA, the CDR3 is TGTGCCAGCAGCCCCCGGGCTAGCGGGGGGGCCAGTTCCTACAATGAGCAGTTCTTC. Its translation: CASSPRASGGASSYNEQFF.

The gene calls are TRBV19 and TRBJ2-2; 12 bases match TRBD1. CDR1 and CDR2 (germline): LNHDA, SQIVND (reference sequence). This CDR3 is built from 17 residues. The V gene end was trimmed by 5 bases and the J gene end by 6 bases; junction bases not matched to a gene: 10. The DNA of the CDR3 is TGTGCCAGTAGTTTGTTCGGGACAGGGGGCCTTGCCGGGGAGCTGTTTTTT. Encoded protein: CASSLFGTGGLAGELFF.

The chain has TRBV19 and TRBJ1-5; tentative D call: TRBD1 (5 bases). CDR1 is LNHDA, CDR2 SQIVND, per germline (reference sequence). This CDR3 has 15 residues. Trimming pared 6 bases from V and 1 base from J, leaving 13 bases between. CDR3 in amino acids: CASRPRDFSNQPQHF. The CDR3 region has the DNA TGTGCCAGTAGGCCCCGGGACTTCAGCAATCAGCCCCAGCATTTT.

The chain employs TRBV7-2 and TRBJ2-5; TRBD1 aligns across 10 bases. V trimming: 1 base; J trimming: 5 bases; junction bases outside the gene matches: 1. Germline V gives CDR1 SGHTA, CDR2 FQGNSA. This CDR3 is built from 14 residues. The CDR3 coding sequence is TGTGCCAGCAGCTTAGGACAGGGGGCTGAGACCCAGTACTTC. It codes for CASSLGQGAETQYF.

The chain employs TRBV7-2 and TRBJ2-3; the match to TRBD2 covers 7 bases. V lost 5 bases, J lost 1 base, and 15 bases stayed unmatched. The germline V gene encodes CDR1 SGHTA and CDR2 FQGNSA. The CDR3 extends over 18 amino acids. CDR3 in amino acids: CASSHAIPTSRRTDTQYF. The CDR3 bases are TGTGCCAGCAGCCATGCGATTCCGACTAGCCGCCGCACAGATACGCAGTATTTT.

This rearrangement joins TRBV10-3 to TRBJ1-6; D is possibly TRBD1 (6 bases). The CDR3 is 15 residues long. Germline CDR1 reads ENHRY; CDR2 reads SYGVKD. Trimming stripped 0 bases from V and 9 bases from J, with 12 bases between. The CDR3: CAISESVTGGSPLHF. The CDR3, as DNA: TGTGCCATCAGTGAGTCGGTGACAGGCGGTTCACCCCTCCACTTT.

The chain is built from TRBV20-1 and TRBJ2-7, with 8 bases matching TRBD2. V lost 5 bases and J lost 3; bases outside the gene matches: 6. The CDR3 totals 13 residues. CDR1 is DFQATT and CDR2 is SNEGSKA in the germline V gene (reference sequence). Here the CDR3 DNA reads TGCAGTGCTCGTGCTAGCGGGTTCTACGAGCAGTACTTC. Its protein product is CSARASGFYEQYF.

The J gene is TRBJ1-5, the V gene TRBV28; D uncertain. Trimming pared 6 bases from V and 0 bases from J, leaving 6 bases between. CDR1 and CDR2 from the germline V gene are MDHEN and SYDVKM. The CDR3 extends over 13 amino acids. The CDR3 loop reads CASSRGSNQPQHF. DNA of the CDR3: TGTGCCAGCAGCCGGGGTAGCAATCAGCCCCAGCATTTT.

The rearrangement links TRBV24-1 to TRBJ2-1; 7 bases match TRBD2. Germline values: CDR1 KGHDR, CDR2 SFDVKD. The CDR3 extends over 16 amino acids. V was clipped by 3 bases and J by 4 bases; unmatched bases: 8. The CDR3: CATSDTGRSNYNEQFF. The DNA for the CDR3 is TGTGCCACCAGTGATACCGGGAGGAGCAATTACAATGAGCAGTTCTTC.

CDR3 sequence: CASSARQGIYGYTF. CDR3 DNA: TGTGCCAGCAGCGCCCGACAGGGGATCTATGGCTACACCTTC. The chain employs TRBV7-9 and TRBJ1-2; 8 nucleotides line up with TRBD1. Losses at the gene ends were 5 bases for V and 4 bases for J; bases not matched to a gene: 6. Germline V gene data show CDR1 as SEHNR and CDR2 as FQNEAQ (reference sequence). This CDR3 has 14 amino acids.

This chain links TRBV9 with TRBJ1-6; D remains ambiguous. CDR1 is SGDLS and CDR2 is YYNGEE in the germline V gene. The CDR3 totals 12 residues. V was pared by 4 bases and J by 5 bases, with 4 bases between. The chain's CDR3 is CASSRDNSPLHF. CDR3 DNA: TGTGCCAGCAGCCGGGATAATTCACCCCTCCACTTT.